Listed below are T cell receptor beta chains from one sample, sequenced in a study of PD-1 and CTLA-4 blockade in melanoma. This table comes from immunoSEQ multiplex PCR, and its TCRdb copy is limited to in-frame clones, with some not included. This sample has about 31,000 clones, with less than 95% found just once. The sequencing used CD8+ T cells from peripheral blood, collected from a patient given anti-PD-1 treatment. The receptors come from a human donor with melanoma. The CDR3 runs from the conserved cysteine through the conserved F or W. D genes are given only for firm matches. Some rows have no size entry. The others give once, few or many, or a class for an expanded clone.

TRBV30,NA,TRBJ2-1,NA,TGTGCCTGGGGTCCCGGAAAATACAATGAGCAGTTCTTC,CAWGPGKYNEQFF
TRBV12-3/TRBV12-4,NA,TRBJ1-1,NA,TGTGCCAGCAGGGGACTGATGAACACTGAAGCTTTCTTT,CASRGLMNTEAFF
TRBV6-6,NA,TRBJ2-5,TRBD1,TGTGCCAGCAGTCCAAAATCATCAGGGGGAAGCCAAGAGACCCAGTACTTC,CASSPKSSGGSQETQYF
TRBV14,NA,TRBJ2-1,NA,TGTGCCAGCAGCCAAGACCCCGGCCCCGGGCACAATGAGCAGTTCTTC,CASSQDPGPGHNEQFF
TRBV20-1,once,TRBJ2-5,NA,TGCAGTGCTAGCGAGACCCAGTACTTC,CSASETQYF
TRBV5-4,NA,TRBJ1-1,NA,TGTGCCAGCAGCCGGGACGGGAACACTGAAGCTTTCTTT,CASSRDGNTEAFF
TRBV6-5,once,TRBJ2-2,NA,TGTGCCAGCAGTTATATGGGGGGATCGGCCGGGGAGCTGTTTTTT,CASSYMGGSAGELFF
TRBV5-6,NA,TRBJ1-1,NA,TGTGCCAGCAGCTTGGACAGCCTGGGGACTGAAGCTTTCTTT,CASSLDSLGTEAFF
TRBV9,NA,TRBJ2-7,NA,TGTGCCAGCAGCCCATCGGGACGGAGGTTCTACGAGCAGTACTTC,CASSPSGRRFYEQYF
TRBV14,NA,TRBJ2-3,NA,TGTGCCAGCAGCCGTGGGGGCCGTGAGGATACGCAGTATTTT,CASSRGGREDTQYF
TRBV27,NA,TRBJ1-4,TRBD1,TGTGCCAGCAGTCGTTGGGGAACAGGGGTAGAAAAACTGTTTTTT,CASSRWGTGVEKLFF
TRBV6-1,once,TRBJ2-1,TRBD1,TGTGCCAGCAGTGCCCTTGACAGGGATGGTGGCAATGAGCAGTTCTTC,CASSALDRDGGNEQFF
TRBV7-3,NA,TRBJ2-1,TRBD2,TGTGCCAGCAGCTTAATTCCCGGGGGGGAGCAGTTCTTC,CASSLIPGGEQFF